The next 4 T cell receptor beta chains were all read from a single sample in a study of blood T cell repertoires in COVID-19. TCRdb's table, derived via immunoSEQ multiplex PCR, lists solely in-frame clones and lacks some. The table records some 230,000 clones, roughly four fifths of them present only once. Specimen: peripheral blood. The receptors originated from a woman aged 80 or older with COVID-19, enrolled during active disease.

The V call is TRBV10-3, the J call TRBJ2-5, with D possibly matching TRBD1 (6 bases). The V end lost 8 bases, the J end lost 1 base, and 14 bases lay between the germline ends. The CDR3 loop spans 14 amino acids. Germline-derived CDR1 and CDR2 are ENHRY and SYGVKD. The CDR3 DNA reads TGTGCCATCGGGCGAGAGGGGGTCCAAGAGACCCAGTACTTC. Translated, it gives CAIGREGVQETQYF.

In this sample, this clone turned up once. The chain is built from TRBV7-6 and TRBJ1-3, with TRBD1 as a possible D gene (6 bases). The CDR3 spans 16 residues. The V and J ends lost 3 bases and 7 bases respectively, with 19 bases between them. Germline V gives CDR1 SGHVS, CDR2 FNYEAQ. The CDR3 loop is CASSFDRRELANTIYF. CDR3 DNA sequence: TGTGCCAGCAGCTTTGACAGGCGGGAGTTGGCGAACACCATATATTTT.

The rearrangement joins TRBV6-5 to TRBJ1-3; D might be TRBD1 (6 bases). Germline CDR1 and CDR2: MNHEY and SVGAGI. V was pared by 4 bases and J by 6 bases, with 10 bases between. The CDR3 is 13 amino acids. CDR3 sequence reads: CASSFTGSNTIYF. The CDR3 DNA reads as TGTGCCAGCAGTTTTACAGGGTCAAACACCATATATTTT.

The chain links TRBV27 to TRBJ1-2, with TRBD1 matching 8 bases. The CDR3 runs 16 residues. Germline CDR1 is MNHEY and CDR2 is SMNVEV (reference sequence). The V gene end was trimmed by 5 bases and the J gene end by 3 bases; junction bases not matched to a gene: 11. This chain's CDR3 is CASSPAPRTGHYGYTF. The CDR3 coding sequence is TGTGCCAGCAGTCCCGCACCGCGGACAGGGCACTATGGCTACACCTTC.